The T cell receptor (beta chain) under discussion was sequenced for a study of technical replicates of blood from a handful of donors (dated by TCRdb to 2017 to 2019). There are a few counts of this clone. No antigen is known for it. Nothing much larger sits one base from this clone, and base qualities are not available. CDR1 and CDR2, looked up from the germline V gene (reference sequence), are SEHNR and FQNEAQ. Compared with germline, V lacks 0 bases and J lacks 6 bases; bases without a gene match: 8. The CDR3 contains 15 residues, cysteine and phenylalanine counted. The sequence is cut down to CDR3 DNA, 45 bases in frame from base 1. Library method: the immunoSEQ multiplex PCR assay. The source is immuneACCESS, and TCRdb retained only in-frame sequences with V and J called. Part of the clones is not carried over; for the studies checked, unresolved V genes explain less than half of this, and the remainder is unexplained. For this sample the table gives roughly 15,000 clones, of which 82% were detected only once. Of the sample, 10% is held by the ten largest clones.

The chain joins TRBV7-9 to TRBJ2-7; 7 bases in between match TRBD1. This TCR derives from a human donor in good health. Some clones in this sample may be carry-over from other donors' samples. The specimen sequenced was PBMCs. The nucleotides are TGTGCCAGCAGCTTAGCAGAAGACAGGGCAGGCGAGCAGTACTTC. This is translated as CASSLAEDRAGEQYF.